Sequencing of this T cell receptor (beta chain) was carried out in a study of blood T cell repertoires in COVID-19. The wider study: In each case, the material was cDNA or gDNA derived from T cells, B-cell-depleted T cells, or PBMCs.

In the authors' methods: Amplification of reference gene primers was used by the study to estimate nucleated cell counts. This table comes from immunoSEQ multiplex PCR, and its TCRdb copy is limited to in-frame clones, with some not included. V and J calls and clone size are copied from that table; D and trimming were computed from the DNA. Seen here are about 160,000 clones, about 90% observed once, and the top ten hold 4.8%. Patients at the Seattle site were enrolled during active infection and followed longitudinally. The germline V gene has CDR1 SGHTA and CDR2 FQGNSA. This CDR3 is 15 amino acids long. After removal of 6 bases from V and 9 bases from J, the junction contained 9 bases not matched to a gene.

Input material: peripheral blood. The origin of this receptor is a man under 40 with COVID-19, enrolled during active disease. The V and J genes are TRBV7-2 and TRBJ1-6; TRBD1 matches at 9 bases. The CDR3, as DNA: TGTGCCAGCAGTCGACAGGGGGGCAATGGTTCACCCCTCCACTTT. Protein sequence: CASSRQGGNGSPLHF. The entire variable domain, with the rest obtained from reference TRBV7-2 and TRBJ1-6, is as follows: GAGVSQSPSNKVTEKGKDVELRCDPISGHTALYWYRQSLGQGLEFLIYFQGNSAPDKSGLPSDRFSAERTGGSVSTLTIQRTQQEDSAVYLCASSRQGGNGSPLHFGNGTRLTVT.